These 20 T cell receptor beta chains were sequenced from one sample in a study of cytomegalovirus exposure and HLA in healthy donors. The PCR had 60 Vbeta and 13 Jbeta primers. Method: immunoSEQ multiplex PCR; TCRdb's copy keeps in-frame clones and lacks some. The table lists some 180,000 clones, around 80% of them singletons, with approximately 4% in the top ten. Source material: PBMCs. The receptor set was obtained from a young woman in good health and CMV-seropositive.

This sequence joins TRBV6-5 and TRBJ2-2; 9 nucleotides agree with TRBD1. Germline assignment: CDR1 MNHEY and CDR2 SVGAGI. The CDR3 length is 14 residues. V lost 5 bases to trimming and J lost 4 bases; unmatched junction nucleotides: 2. The CDR3 here is CASSRTGVTGELFF. The CDR3 coding sequence is TGTGCCAGCAGTCGGACAGGGGTCACCGGGGAGCTGTTTTTT.

This chain links TRBV4-2 with TRBJ1-5, with no clear D. This CDR3 comprises 13 residues. The V end was cut by 6 bases, the J end by 0 bases, with 6 bases between. Germline V gene data show CDR1 as LGHNA and CDR2 as YNFKEQ. In nucleotides, the CDR3 is TGTGCCAGCAGTTTTTATAGCAATCAGCCCCAGCATTTT. Its translation is CASSFYSNQPQHF.

This clone was observed a single time. Other DNA sequences in this specimen translate into the identical CDR3. The CDR3 DNA is TGTGCCAGCAGCCCTGGAGACTATGGCTACACCTTC. Translated, it gives CASSPGDYGYTF. This chain links TRBV7-2 with TRBJ1-2; D remains unclear. V gave up 5 bases and J gave up 3 bases, with 7 bases separating them. CDR1 SGHTA and CDR2 FQGNSA come from the germline V gene. The CDR3 consists of 12 residues. The whole variable domain, remainder taken from reference TRBV7-2 and TRBJ1-2, is GAGVSQSPSNKVTEKGKDVELRCDPISGHTALYWYRQSLGQGLEFLIYFQGNSAPDKSGLPSDRFSAERTGGSVSTLTIQRTQQEDSAVYLCASSPGDYGYTFGSGTRLTVV.

The genes are TRBV5-1 and TRBJ2-3; D is possibly TRBD2 (7 bases). CDR3 length: 16 amino acids. Germline V gives CDR1 SGHRS, CDR2 YFSETQ. With 3 bases removed from V and 8 bases from J, the gap between germline ends came to 22 bases. The CDR3 region is CASSSRPTGGGGTQYF. Here the CDR3 DNA reads TGCGCCAGCAGCTCGAGACCCACCGGAGGGGGGGGTACGCAGTATTTT.

This clone occurred a few times. The J gene is TRBJ1-2, the V gene TRBV4-1; the match to TRBD1 covers 8 bases. J lost 9 bases, V lost 3 bases, and 15 bases had no gene match. The CDR3 is made up of 16 amino acids. The germline CDR1 and CDR2 sequences are MGHRA and YSYEKL. The CDR3 reads CASSQTDREGGQSYTF. CDR3 in DNA: TGCGCCAGCAGCCAGACGGACAGGGAAGGTGGTCAGAGCTACACCTTC.

This clone was counted between two and nine times. The chain links TRBV29-1 to TRBJ1-5; 9 nucleotides align to TRBD1. With 4 bases clipped from V and 3 bases from J, the junction kept 4 bases outside the gene matches. Germline CDR1 and CDR2: SQVTM and ANQGSEA. The CDR3 consists of 14 residues. The CDR3 bases are TGCAGCGTTGGCGGGGACAGGGACAATCAGCCCCAGCATTTT. This codes for CSVGGDRDNQPQHF.

V and J are TRBV18 and TRBJ1-2; the D gene is possibly TRBD1 (5 bases). Germline lookup yields CDR1 KGHSH and CDR2 LQKENI. The CDR3 is 14 residues long. V was cut by 3 bases and J by 2 bases, with 10 bases left in between. CDR3 in amino acids: CASSPRPGNYGYTF. Written as DNA, the CDR3 is TGTGCCAGCTCACCCCGCCCAGGGAACTATGGCTACACCTTC.

The chain is built from TRBV11-3 and TRBJ2-7, with D unresolved. V lost 4 bases and J lost 3, with 10 bases in between. Germline V gene data show CDR1 as SGHNT and CDR2 as YENEEA. CDR3 size: 13 residues. CDR3 coding DNA: TGTGCCAGCAGCTCCCCTCAGGACTACGAGCAGTACTTC. Translating it yields CASSSPQDYEQYF.

The J gene is TRBJ1-5, the V gene TRBV10-3; 7 bases line up with TRBD1. Germline V CDR1 and CDR2: ENHRY, SYGVKD. This CDR3 is built from 15 residues. The trim removed 5 bases at V and 2 bases at J, leaving 6 bases unmatched. CDR3 bases: TGTGCCATCAGTAAAACAGGGGAGGGCAATCAGCCCCAGCATTTT. It specifies CAISKTGEGNQPQHF.

V gene TRBV9 combines with J gene TRBJ1-1; no firm D call. Germline CDR1 reads SGDLS; CDR2 reads YYNGEE. The CDR3 is 16 amino acids. Trimming cost V 0 bases and J 7 bases, with 19 bases left between them. CDR3 in amino acids: CASSVGPPEWTGEAFF. The CDR3 DNA reads as TGTGCCAGCAGCGTAGGGCCACCCGAGTGGACTGGTGAAGCTTTCTTT.

The chain is built from TRBV5-1 and TRBJ1-1, with a weak D call TRBD1 (5 bases). CDR1 SGHRS and CDR2 YFSETQ come from the germline V gene. The CDR3 length is 15 residues. V shed 4 bases and J shed 4 bases, with 17 bases lying between them. The chain's CDR3 is CASSPVGQGGTEAFF. The CDR3 region has the DNA TGCGCCAGCAGCCCGGTAGGGCAGGGCGGCACTGAAGCTTTCTTT. Complete variable domain (other parts from reference TRBV5-1 and TRBJ1-1): KAGVTQTPRYLIKTRGQQVTLSCSPISGHRSVSWYQQTPGQGLQFLFEYFSETQRNKGNFPGRFSGRQFSNSRSEMNVSTLELGDSALYLCASSPVGQGGTEAFFGQGTRLTVV.

J is TRBJ2-2 and V is TRBV9; possibly TRBD2 for D (6 bases). V dropped 0 bases and J dropped 4 bases, with 13 bases sitting between them. Germline V gene lookup returns CDR1 SGDLS and CDR2 YYNGEE. The CDR3 consists of 16 residues. The CDR3 is CASSVDTSRRTGELFF. The CDR3 nucleotides read TGTGCCAGCAGCGTAGATACTAGCCGACGCACCGGGGAGCTGTTTTTT.

As for this clone: Distinct nucleotide sequences in the sample also encode this CDR3. The chain joins TRBV5-1 to TRBJ2-7; 7 bases align to TRBD1. Trimming at V came to 0 bases and at J to 2 bases, leaving 2 bases not matched to a gene. Germline lookup yields CDR1 SGHRS and CDR2 YFSETQ. The CDR3 contains 14 residues. CDR3 sequence reads: CASSLGQGPYEQYF. DNA of the CDR3: TGCGCCAGCAGCTTGGGACAGGGACCCTACGAGCAGTACTTC.

The count of this clone is one. The CDR3 bases are TGTGCCAGTAGTACTCCCGGGACAGCGAACACTGAAGCTTTCTTT. It yields the protein CASSTPGTANTEAFF. The V call is TRBV19, the J call TRBJ1-1; 7 nucleotides agree with TRBD1. The CDR3 has 15 residues. Germline V gene data show CDR1 as LNHDA and CDR2 as SQIVND (reference sequence). The junction had 6 bases not matched to a gene; V was cut back by 4 bases and J by 1 base.

The rearrangement uses TRBV4-2 and TRBJ2-1; the D gene is possibly TRBD1 (6 bases). The CDR3 consists of 12 residues. Trimming removed 5 bases at V and 8 bases at J, with 10 bases between. CDR1 and CDR2 from the germline V gene are LGHNA and YNFKEQ. DNA of the CDR3: TGTGCCAGCAGCTCCAGGGGCCATGAGCAGTTCTTC. Translation gives CASSSRGHEQFF.

The V gene is TRBV2, the J gene TRBJ2-1; a weak D match, TRBD1 (6 bases). Trimming cost V 3 bases and J 0 bases, with 12 bases left between them. This CDR3 is 16 amino acids long. Per germline, CDR1 SNHLY and CDR2 FYNNEI. The CDR3 DNA reads TGTGCCAGCAGTGAGGGGCAGGGGTTCTCCTACAATGAGCAGTTCTTC. Translation gives CASSEGQGFSYNEQFF.

This chain uses TRBV19 with TRBJ2-3; 7 bases agree with TRBD2. V shed 7 bases, J shed 1 base, and the junction held 8 bases outside the gene matches. This CDR3 contains 15 residues. The germline V gene encodes CDR1 LNHDA and CDR2 SQIVND (reference sequence). The CDR3 DNA is TGTGCCAGTACCCCAGCGGGATTGGGCACAGATACGCAGTATTTT. Protein sequence: CASTPAGLGTDTQYF.

The V and J genes are TRBV14 and TRBJ2-2; the D gene is possibly TRBD2 (5 bases). The CDR3 extends over 14 amino acids. Germline lookup yields CDR1 SGHDN and CDR2 FVKESK. Trimming shortened V by 1 base and J by 6 bases, and 9 bases separated the two germline ends. CDR3 sequence (DNA): TGTGCCAGCAGCCAAGTAACTAGGGCCGGGGAGCTGTTTTTT. Translation: CASSQVTRAGELFF. Full variable domain (outside the CDR3, taken from reference TRBV14 and TRBJ2-2): EAGVTQFPSHSVIEKGQTVTLRCDPISGHDNLYWYRRVMGKEIKFLLHFVKESKQDESGMPNNRFLAERTGGTYSTLKVQPAELEDSGVYFCASSQVTRAGELFFGEGSRLTVL.

This sequence joins TRBV18 and TRBJ2-1; TRBD1 aligns across 10 bases. Per germline, CDR1 KGHSH and CDR2 LQKENI. The CDR3 runs 15 residues. V trimming: 2 bases; J trimming: 4 bases; junction bases outside the gene matches: 2. CDR3 sequence (DNA): TGTGCCAGCTCACCAGGGACAGGGGAATACAATGAGCAGTTCTTC. Protein sequence: CASSPGTGEYNEQFF.

This chain uses TRBV15 with TRBJ2-3, with 14 bases fitting TRBD2. In germline, CDR1 is LNHNV, CDR2 YYDKDF (reference sequence). Germline trimming cut 3 bases from V and 3 bases from J; bases unmatched to any gene: 5. This CDR3 has 17 residues. The CDR3 spells CATSSGTSGSLTDTQYF. The CDR3 DNA sequence: TGTGCCACCAGCAGCGGGACTAGCGGGAGTCTAACAGATACGCAGTATTTT.